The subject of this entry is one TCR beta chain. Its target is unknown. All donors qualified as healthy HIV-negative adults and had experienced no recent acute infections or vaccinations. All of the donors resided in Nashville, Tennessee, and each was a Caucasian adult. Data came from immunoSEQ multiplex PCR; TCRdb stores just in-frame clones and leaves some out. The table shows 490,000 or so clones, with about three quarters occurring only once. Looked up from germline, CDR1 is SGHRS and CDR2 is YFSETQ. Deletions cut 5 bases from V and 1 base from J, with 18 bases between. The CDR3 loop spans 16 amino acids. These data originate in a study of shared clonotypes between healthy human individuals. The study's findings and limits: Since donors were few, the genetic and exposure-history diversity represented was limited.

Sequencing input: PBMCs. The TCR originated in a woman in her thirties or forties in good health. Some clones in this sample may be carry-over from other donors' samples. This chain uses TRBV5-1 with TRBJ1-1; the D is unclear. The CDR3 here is CASRPGEVVANTEAFF. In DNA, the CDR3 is TGCGCCAGCAGGCCAGGCGAGGTGGTGGCGAACACTGAAGCTTTCTTT.